These 2 T cell receptor beta chains came from one sample sequenced in a study of blood T cell repertoires in COVID-19. The repertoire was sequenced with immunoSEQ multiplex PCR; TCRdb's copy has only in-frame clones and lacks some. In the table there are around 69,000 clones, 85% to 90% of which are singletons. Sequenced material: peripheral blood. These receptors all come from a woman aged 50 to 60 with active COVID-19.

The rearrangement joins TRBV9 to TRBJ2-1; 11 nucleotides line up with TRBD2. CDR1 is SGDLS and CDR2 is YYNGEE in the germline V gene. V was clipped by 2 bases and J by 9 bases; unmatched bases: 10. The CDR3 totals 16 residues. Here the CDR3 reads CASSVWAGTSGREQFF. The CDR3 region has the DNA TGTGCCAGCAGCGTTTGGGCCGGGACTAGCGGACGTGAGCAGTTCTTC.

The chain joins TRBV11-2 to TRBJ2-3; TRBD2 aligns across 10 bases. CDR3 length: 15 residues. From germline, CDR1 is SGHAT and CDR2 FQNNGV. V lost 0 bases, J lost 7 bases, and 4 bases stayed unmatched. CDR3 protein: CASSLELAGSHTQYF. CDR3 coding DNA: TGTGCCAGCAGCTTAGAACTAGCGGGGTCGCATACGCAGTATTTT.